This T cell receptor (beta chain) was captured in a study of T-cell reconstitution after alpha-beta-depleted transplantation in children. Of note for this clonotype: Its antigen is not identified.

Study results and limitations: T-cell counts and diversity at one year following transplant were attributed mainly to newly produced T cells.

Construction of the TCRbeta library involved unique molecular identifiers. TCRdb used MiXCR to reprocess the PCR reads, holding one entry per CDR3 protein. The sample carries about a million distinct CDR3 sequences, roughly 29% recorded once. The clonotype was recovered from a boy younger than two who had a stem cell transplant for SCID, so the T cells may come from the graft donor. Sequencing was performed on PBMCs, mostly from graft donor cells, taken 360 days after TCRalphabeta/CD19-depleted stem cell transplant.

CDR3 residues: CASSSQDIYEQYF. The DNA of the CDR3 is TGTGCCAGCAGCTCCCAGGACATTTACGAGCAGTACTTC. The chain combines TRBV2 with TRBJ2-7, with D perhaps TRBD1 (5 bases). The CDR3 consists of 13 residues. The V end was cut by 6 bases, the J end by 4 bases, with 13 bases between. Germline V gene lookup returns CDR1 SNHLY and CDR2 FYNNEI.